This TCR beta chain was sequenced in a study of blood T cell repertoires in COVID-19 (dated by TCRdb to 2018 to 2020). A note on the overall study: Collaborator samples came from the United States, Italy and Spain and covered acute and convalescent phases of COVID-19. The prospective study material was composed of cDNA or gDNA derived from T cells, B-cell-depleted T cells, or PBMCs. Deeply sampled blood TCRbeta repertoires from subjects exposed to, actively infected with, or recovered from COVID-19 were included in the dataset. A freely available public database, intended as a resource for researchers studying the immune response to SARS-CoV-2, is where the repertoires were released. The samples were drawn from two sources: the first 160 participants of the ongoing ImmuneRACE study, and 1,000 to 1,500 subjects contributed by 6 global collaborators. A de-identified subject ID, COVID-19 status, age in years and sex were almost always included in the sample metadata. HLA class I and class II types, where available, came from metadata supplied by the sample provider rather than from assay-based typing. Broad study findings and their caveats: How much clinical and demographic metadata was included differed by source and by participant, and the metadata was provided uncurated.

TCRbeta CDR3 regions were amplified from genomic DNA using the immunoSEQ Assay, a bias-controlled multiplex PCR. Per the authors' processing: The number of nucleated cells in each sample was estimated by amplification of reference gene primers within the assay. Sequence reads were collapsed and filtered to measure the absolute abundance of every unique TCRbeta CDR3 rearrangement. Productive Simpson clonality was computed per sample as the square root of Simpson's diversity index over productive rearrangements. The immuneACCESS repertoire file appears here via TCRdb, limited to in-frame rearrangements. These files lack a portion of the clones; in checked studies, under half of the deficit traces to unresolved V genes, and the cause of the others is not known. V and J calls and clone size are copied from that table; D and trimming were computed from the DNA. Recorded for this sample are about 250,000 clones; around 86% of them occurred a single time. The ten largest clones add up to around 6% of the sample.

One collaborating source in Seattle enrolled patients during active infection and followed them longitudinally through the course of disease. Collaborating institutions collected whole blood in K2EDTA tubes following their own protocols. Collaborator samples were shipped for TCRbeta analysis as frozen whole blood, isolated PBMCs, or DNA extracted from either sample type. Comments on this clone: No antigen is known for it. The record has no base qualities; no much larger clone is one base away.

The germline V gene sets CDR1 to SQVTM and CDR2 to ANQGSEA. Measured from the cysteine to the phenylalanine, the CDR3 is 16 residues long. Kept here is only the CDR3 DNA, which spans 48 bases and is read in frame from base 1. After removal of 8 bases from V and 7 bases from J, the junction retains 16 bases not matched to a gene. The origin of this receptor is a woman at least 80 years old with COVID-19, enrolled during active disease. Recombination linked TRBV29-1 to TRBJ2-1; 11 bases in the middle match TRBD1. The sequencing sample was made of peripheral blood. The DNA sequence is TGCAGCATCAGAGGGTTCGGGACAGGGGGTCTAAATGAGCAGTTCTTC. It translates as CSIRGFGTGGLNEQFF.